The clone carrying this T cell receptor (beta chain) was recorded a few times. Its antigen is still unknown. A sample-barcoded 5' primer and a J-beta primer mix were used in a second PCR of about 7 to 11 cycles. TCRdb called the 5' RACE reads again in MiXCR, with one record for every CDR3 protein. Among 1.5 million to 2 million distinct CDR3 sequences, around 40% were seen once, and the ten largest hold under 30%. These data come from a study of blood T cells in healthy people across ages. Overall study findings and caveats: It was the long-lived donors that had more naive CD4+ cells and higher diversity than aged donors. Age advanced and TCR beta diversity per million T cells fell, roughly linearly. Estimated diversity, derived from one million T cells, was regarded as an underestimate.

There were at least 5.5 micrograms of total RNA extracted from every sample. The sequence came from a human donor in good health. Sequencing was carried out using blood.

The CDR3: CSADRGESSNQPQHF. As DNA, the CDR3 is TGCAGTGCTGACAGGGGTGAGAGCAGCAATCAGCCCCAGCATTTT. V is TRBV20-1 and J is TRBJ1-5, with TRBD1 matching over 8 bases. Germline CDR1 DFQATT, CDR2 SNEGSKA (reference sequence). CDR3 length equals 15 residues. The trim removed 5 bases at V and 1 base at J, leaving 7 bases unmatched.